This paragraph reports one T cell receptor beta chain. No cognate antigen has been identified for it. No much larger clonotype is one base removed from it; base qualities were not supplied. The cohort consisted of approximately 670 healthy bone marrow donors. At the time of sampling, every cohort member was nominally healthy, though immune exposures that went unrecorded were likely present. The donor tested CMV seropositive and was one of the 289 seropositive cohort members. A peripheral blood sample was provided by each donor, and peripheral blood mononuclear cells were used for TCR beta sequencing. Genomic DNA was extracted from the blood cell samples with the Qiagen DNeasy Blood Extraction Kit. These data are taken from a study of cytomegalovirus exposure and HLA in healthy donors (dated by TCRdb to 2015 to 2018). Regarding the study in general: An earlier analysis of several hundred of the donors reported roughly 300 Gb of sequence data and 117 million unique TCR beta sequences obtained from 180 million or so T cells. In a later genetic analysis, genome-wide SNP genotypes for about three fifths of the 666 donors were used, and that subset was treated as a discovery cohort. A later analysis re-examined previously published TCR beta repertoires from 500 to 700 donors and added high-resolution HLA genotyping to investigate patterns of TCR occurrence. Besides the first cohort of some 670 subjects, a separate validation cohort made up of 120 different subjects was used. An early release that covered fewer than 800 HLA-typed donors contained around 300 gigabases of sequencing data and 75 million to 100 million unique TCR sequences. On average, roughly 250,000 unique TCR beta nucleotide sequences were sequenced per donor among a few hundred genotyped donors of the cohort, with around 19% of those sequences being non-productive. The number of typed donors differed by locus: roughly 620-640 for A, B, C, DRB1 and DQB1; some 500 for DQA1; around 610 for DPA1; and about 450 for DPB1. Donor age, sex, ethnicity and CMV serostatus were compiled alongside the repertoire data. Rather than using new phenotypic data, the later analysis identified candidate immune exposures from TCR beta sequences and from how often those sequences occurred across donors. To decide whether each TCR beta V gene segment behaved as functional or pseudogenic, an earlier analysis of 587 of the donors relied on high-throughput TCR beta sequencing. The study was designed to test whether signatures of past pathogen exposure could be identified by cataloging public T cell receptors. All discovery cohort repertoires had been generated on a single sequencing platform. Roughly five DR-DQ haplotypes were treated as single units for association and clustering because of strong linkage in the cohort. The study profiled the T cell repertoires of about 720 subjects by immunosequencing and related them to cytomegalovirus serostatus. Both class I and class II loci were covered by HLA typing, at four-digit resolution. Of the approximately 400 genotyped donors, approximately 83% fell in the genetic ancestry cluster associated with self-reported Caucasian donors. The study combined high-throughput TCR immunosequencing, statistical association of individual TCRs with disease status, and machine learning to predict cytomegalovirus infection status. What the work shows at the level of the full study, not this receptor alone: A few of the identified cytomegalovirus-associated TCR beta chains were confirmed in vitro to be specific for cytomegalovirus antigens. A group of highly shared sequence variants was considered likely to be a technical artifact of the sequencing pipeline. When HLA alleles, especially DR and DQ, strongly co-occurred, TCR associations were difficult to assign to individual alleles. A later analysis reported that several top co-occurrence clusters appeared linked to parvovirus B19, influenza, CMV and Epstein-Barr virus. A further reported finding was that TCR beta sequences accurately predicted the HLA-A and HLA-B alleles for most subjects in the first cohort. In an earlier analysis of under 600 of the donors, most TCR beta V segments were observed in productive rearrangements about 90% or about 30% of the time, broadly matching IMGT annotations. According to a later analysis, most CMV-associated TCR beta chains appeared to be HLA-restricted, and the HLA associations seemed to be driven largely by CMV exposure. A later genetic analysis reported fewer N-insertions in productive TCRs among donors in an Asian-associated ancestry cluster than the roughly 700-donor mean. A later analysis associated around 16,000 TCR beta sequences with specific HLA alleles at a false discovery rate of 0.05. An association between a missense DCLRE1C variant and V-gene and J-gene trimming of TCR beta chains was found in a later genetic analysis and replicated in an independent cohort. The cohort was sequenced for TCR beta chains only, and without alpha or paired-chain data the features that could be detected were limited. Correlated functional status among segregating V segments might reflect linkage disequilibrium, but an unknown experimental factor could not be ruled out. Because counts were too low, seventeen rarely observed V segments, including chromosome 9 orphons, were excluded from the earlier analysis of roughly 580 of the donors. Most TCR sequences were seen in very few donors, while some public TCRs were found in many individuals. The authors suggested that the approach could potentially be extended to other disease states and immunological phenotypes. In a later analysis, the rate of TCR association differed among HLA loci, with DRB1 alleles having the most associated TCRs and HLA-C alleles having the fewest. A later analysis found that HLA-associated TCR beta chains were more clonally expanded and had lower generation probabilities than equally common non-associated chains. In both the original and validation cohorts, the classifier was reported to diagnose cytomegalovirus status with high specificity and sensitivity. HLA typing was unavailable for some donors at each locus, so association tests used only the typed subset. For the cohort, immune exposure information was limited to CMV serostatus. Roughly uniform sequencing depth across donors was assumed in presence/absence analyses, although this assumption may not hold. A total of 164 TCR beta chains were listed by the study as associated with cytomegalovirus.

Library preparation employed the immunoSEQ multiplex PCR assay. For the multiplex PCR, a mixture combining 60 forward primers for TCR Vbeta segments and 13 reverse primers for TCR Jbeta segments was used. Amplification of the CDR3 region of rearranged TCR beta genes was performed with a multiplex PCR assay on genomic DNA. On the Illumina HiSeq System, the amplified TCR beta libraries were sequenced as 87-base-pair reads. The source study handled its data this way. A later analysis counted some 80 million unique TCR beta chains across the 670 or so repertoires, and 9 million to 14 million of these chains were shared by at least two donors. Raw reads were error-corrected and collapsed into unique sequences with a nearest-neighbor algorithm that merged closely related sequences to remove PCR and sequencing errors. Alignment of CDR3 sequences to IMGT reference sequences was used to assign V, D and J gene segments. Each retained sequence needed at least a six-nucleotide match to both a V gene segment and a J gene segment. Rearrangements were called productive when the CDR3 lacked stop codons and stayed in frame with V and J; all others were non-productive. CDR3 was defined according to IMGT convention as the region running from the second conserved V-encoded cysteine to the conserved J-encoded phenylalanine. In an earlier analysis of around 640 of the donors, sequences lacking an unambiguous match to a single V gene segment were excluded. An earlier analysis of almost 600 of the donors classified V segments as functional when productive rearrangements were above 56.7% and as segregating when the standard deviation between donors was above 5%. To diagnose cytomegalovirus status from the catalog of TCR beta chain sequences, a statistical classification framework was built. V and J gene assignment, in a later analysis, came from comparing TCR nucleotide sequences with IMGT/GENE-DB human TR gene sequences. In a later analysis, CDR3 sequences and most-parsimonious VDJ recombination scenarios were assigned using the TCRdist pipeline. A later analysis defined each TCR beta chain by its CDR3 amino acid sequence plus V-gene family, and excluded reads lacking a unique V-gene family. A later analysis removed several hundred highly shared, low-generation-probability nucleotide sequences to deal with suspected cross-contamination and a sequencing artifact. A later analysis calculated a clonal expansion index for each public chain from normalized within-repertoire ranks of inferred template counts. In a later analysis, generation probabilities were computed using a VDJ recombination model fitted to out-of-frame rearrangements, and the results were checked against IGoR. Hypergeometric tests were used in a later analysis to score TCR-TCR, TCR-HLA and TCR-CMV co-occurrence, with a repertoire-size bias correction applied to the TCR pairs. To estimate false discovery rates, a later analysis permuted the HLA or CMV assignments 20 times. A later analysis grouped co-occurring TCRs with DBSCAN, adding TCRdist sequence similarity when clustering within HLA-allele-positive subsets. Repertoires with fewer than 30,000 or more than 120,000 public chains were left out of co-occurrence clustering, as were a handful of repertoires with anomalous nucleotide sharing. Not all clones reach the TCRdb copy of this immuneACCESS table, which keeps in-frame sequences only. Checked studies attribute under half of the gap to unresolved V genes and leave the rest unexplained. V, J and clone size are those of that table, while D and trimming were read from the DNA. The sample contains over 150,000 clones, roughly four fifths of them found a single time. The top ten clones comprise 4.8% of the sample.

The sequenced material came from PBMCs. The TCR was taken from a girl aged 5 to 17 in good health and CMV-seropositive.

The CDR3 reads CASSLGRQGKIGELFF. In nucleotide form, the sequence is TGTGCCAGCAGCTTAGGGAGGCAGGGGAAAATCGGGGAGCTGTTTTTT. The chain was built from TRBV11-2 and TRBJ2-2; perhaps TRBD1 is the D gene, with 6 bases matching. The CDR1 and CDR2 encoded by the germline V gene are SGHAT and FQNNGV. The cysteine opens and the phenylalanine closes a CDR3 of 16 amino acids. The sequence is cut down to CDR3 DNA, 48 bases in frame from base 1. At the junction V is shortened by 1 base and J by 7 bases, with 16 bases in between.